The present TCR beta chain was sequenced within a study of cytomegalovirus exposure and HLA in healthy donors. Study-wide context: The early release's HLA-typed donors yielded 78 million or so unique TCRs. Findings and caveats of the study: Later analysis reportedly placed an Asian-associated ancestry cluster below the roughly 630-donor mean in N-insertions. About 87% or about 30% of the time was how often most TCR beta V segments were productive, according to an earlier analysis.

A word on this clone: Its cognate antigen is unknown.

The PCR contained 60 Vbeta and 13 Jbeta primers. Profiled with immunoSEQ multiplex PCR; TCRdb holds only in-frame clones, not every one. The data show 150,000 or so clones, roughly 79% seen once. Germline CDR1 reads SGHAT; CDR2 reads FQNNGV. V lost 5 bases and J lost 5; bases outside the gene matches: 4. The CDR3 covers 14 residues. Material for sequencing was PBMCs. This TCR was sampled from a young woman in good health and CMV-seropositive. The chain uses TRBV11-2 and TRBJ1-2; 11 nucleotides agree with TRBD1. CDR3 region: CASSPGTGGYGYTF. The CDR3 DNA is TGTGCCAGCAGCCCGGGGACAGGGGGGTATGGCTACACCTTC.